This T cell receptor beta chain stems from a study of OX40 agonist ivuxolimab in advanced cancers. Only in-frame clones appear in the TCRdb table, and some are missing; sequencing was by immunoSEQ multiplex PCR. The table shows fewer than 90,000 clones, with roughly nine tenths occurring only once. Germline values: CDR1 MNHNS, CDR2 SASEGT. The CDR3 covers 13 residues. This sequence joins TRBV6-1 and TRBJ2-5; the D call may be TRBD1 or TRBD2 (6 bases each). The end of the DNA aligns better with TRBJ2-7, so the J call may be wrong. Sequencing used CD4+ or CD8+ T cells sorted from blood, obtained in a trial of the OX40 agonist ivuxolimab. The source of this sequence is an adult with an advanced solid tumor such as melanoma, head and neck, liver or kidney cancer. CDR3 bases: TGTGCCACTAGAAGTCGGGGGCTCTACGAGCAGTACTTC. This translates into CATRSRGLYEQYF.